The entry below gives a single T cell receptor (beta chain) sequence along with its context. The data were obtained in a study of cytomegalovirus exposure and HLA in healthy donors. CDR1 is SGHRS and CDR2 is YFSETQ in the germline V gene. Trimming stripped 3 bases from V and 5 bases from J, with 15 bases between. The CDR3 has 15 amino acids. It was with 60 Vbeta and 13 Jbeta primers that the PCR ran. Method: immunoSEQ multiplex PCR; TCRdb's copy keeps in-frame clones and lacks some. The sample records some 150,000 clones, about four fifths being singletons. The chain recombines TRBV5-1 with TRBJ1-5; tentatively, D is TRBD1 (5 bases). This receptor was taken from a man aged 25-45 years in good health and CMV-seronegative. Source material: PBMCs. CDR3 protein: CASSSGWGDDQPQHF. In DNA form, the CDR3 reads TGCGCCAGCAGCTCCGGTTGGGGGGACGATCAGCCCCAGCATTTT.